This TCR beta chain was profiled in a study of T cell changes during pregnancy in multiple sclerosis. The CDR3 extends over 15 amino acids. Trimming stripped 3 bases from V and 6 bases from J, with 15 bases between. Germline V gene data show CDR1 as SGHTA and CDR2 as FQGNSA. TCRdb's table, derived via immunoSEQ multiplex PCR, lists solely in-frame clones and lacks some. The table records about 62,000 clones, roughly nine tenths of them present only once. The receptor comes from a female donor with multiple sclerosis, enrolled in a pregnancy study. Sequencing was performed on peripheral blood, taken in the first trimester of pregnancy. The V call is TRBV7-2, the J call TRBJ1-5, with D unclear. CDR3 bases: TGTGCCAGCAGCTTCGGATTCGGCGGGTCTCAGCCCCAGCATTTT. Encoded protein: CASSFGFGGSQPQHF.